The 11 T cell receptor beta chains below were found in one sample sequenced in a study of cytomegalovirus exposure and HLA in healthy donors. PCR used 60 Vbeta primers and 13 Jbeta primers. Libraries were prepared by immunoSEQ multiplex PCR; TCRdb keeps only in-frame clonotypes and omits some of them. The table has 200,000 to 250,000 clones, over 65% seen once. The sequencing sample was made of PBMCs. These receptors were taken from a woman in her sixties in good health and CMV-seropositive.

The gene calls are TRBV5-6 and TRBJ2-1; tentatively, D is TRBD1 (6 bases). Germline lookup yields CDR1 SGHDT and CDR2 YYEEEE. The CDR3 sequence is 11 residues long. The V and J ends lost 7 bases and 10 bases respectively, with 12 bases between them. As DNA, the CDR3 is TGTGCCAGCCTTGGGGGCCGGGAGCAGTTCTTC. Its protein is CASLGGREQFF.

The chain recombines TRBV5-1 with TRBJ1-3, with D perhaps matching TRBD1 (6 bases). V lost 1 base to trimming and J lost 4 bases, with 12 bases between them. The CDR3 loop spans 15 amino acids. Germline CDR1 is SGHRS and CDR2 is YFSETQ. CDR3 region: CASSLTGLAGNTIYF. The DNA of the CDR3 is TGCGCCAGCAGCTTGACAGGGTTAGCGGGAAACACCATATATTTT.

The CDR3 nucleotides read TGTGCCAGCAGCCCCTTAGCGGGTGGGTCCTACGAGCAGTACTTC. It specifies CASSPLAGGSYEQYF. V usage is TRBV7-9 and J usage is TRBJ2-7; 7 bases are shared with TRBD2. Germline V gene lookup returns CDR1 SEHNR and CDR2 FQNEAQ (reference sequence). The junction had 8 bases not matched to a gene; V was cut back by 5 bases and J by 1 base. CDR3 length: 15 residues.

The CDR3 DNA reads TGTGCCTTGACAGGGGGCTATGGCTACACCTTC. It translates to CALTGGYGYTF. This sequence joins TRBV30 and TRBJ1-2, with TRBD1 identical over 9 bases. CDR3 length: 11 amino acids. Losses at the gene ends were 7 bases for V and 4 bases for J; bases not matched to a gene: 1. The germline V gene encodes CDR1 GTSNPN and CDR2 SVGIG (reference sequence).

The chain recombines TRBV11-2 with TRBJ1-1; D is possibly TRBD1 (5 bases). Trimming shortened V by 0 bases and J by 4 bases, and 12 bases separated the two germline ends. The V gene's germline CDR1 is SGHAT and CDR2 FQNNGV. The CDR3 totals 15 residues. CDR3 nucleotides: TGTGCCAGCAGCTTAGATCCAGGGAAGAGCACTGAAGCTTTCTTT. Translated: CASSLDPGKSTEAFF.

This clone was detected a few times. V is TRBV4-2 and J is TRBJ2-7, with 8 bases lining up with TRBD2. Germline trimming cut 0 bases from V and 4 bases from J; bases unmatched to any gene: 5. The CDR3 extends over 15 amino acids. CDR1 LGHNA and CDR2 YNFKEQ come from the germline V gene. The CDR3 sequence: CASSQDERGPYEQYF. The CDR3 coding sequence is TGTGCCAGCAGCCAAGACGAGCGGGGGCCTTACGAGCAGTACTTC.

The chain links TRBV18 to TRBJ2-2; a weak D match, TRBD1 (5 bases). Germline V CDR1 and CDR2: KGHSH, LQKENI. The length of the CDR3 is 14 residues. V shed 6 bases and J shed 5 bases, with 13 bases lying between them. The chain's CDR3 is CASSQGAGTGELFF. In DNA, the CDR3 is TGTGCCAGCTCCCAGGGCGCAGGGACCGGGGAGCTGTTTTTT.

J is TRBJ2-1 and V is TRBV5-1, with D possibly TRBD2 on 5 matching bases. This CDR3 region has 14 residues. With 0 bases removed from V and 8 bases from J, the gap between germline ends came to 12 bases. Germline assignment: CDR1 SGHRS and CDR2 YFSETQ. The CDR3 coding sequence is TGCGCCAGCAGCTTGGGGGGAGAGGTGGATGAGCAGTTCTTC. Protein sequence: CASSLGGEVDEQFF.

This clone has just a few counts. The chain is built from TRBV11-2 and TRBJ2-3; 7 bases align to TRBD2. Germline trimming cut 1 base from V and 5 bases from J; bases unmatched to any gene: 6. The germline V gene has CDR1 SGHAT and CDR2 FQNNGV. There are 15 residues in the CDR3. The CDR3 region is CASSLGGREGDTQYF. The CDR3, as DNA: TGTGCCAGCAGCTTAGGCGGGAGAGAGGGAGATACGCAGTATTTT.

V is TRBV11-2 and J is TRBJ2-7; TRBD2 aligns across 9 bases. V lost 4 bases to trimming and J lost 7 bases; unmatched junction nucleotides: 5. CDR1 is SGHAT, CDR2 FQNNGV, per germline. The CDR3 has 13 amino acids. CDR3 nucleotides: TGTGCCAGCAGCTCTCCAGCGGGGGGAGAGCAGTACTTC. Encoded protein: CASSSPAGGEQYF.

DNA of the CDR3: TGTGCCAGCAATCGATTCCCGAGCTCCTACGAGCAGTACTTC. Translation gives CASNRFPSSYEQYF. V and J are TRBV6-6 and TRBJ2-7, with D unclear. This CDR3 is 14 amino acids long. Germline loops: CDR1 MNHNY, CDR2 SVGAGI (reference sequence). Trimming took 7 bases from V and 0 from J, leaving 13 bases between them.